The rows below give T cell receptor beta chains drawn from one sample of a study of blood T cells in healthy people across ages. TCRdb fed the 5' RACE reads into MiXCR, producing one record per CDR3 protein. Found here are 650,000 to 700,000 distinct CDR3 sequences, roughly 32% of them singletons; the top ten hold 15%. What was sequenced was blood. The receptors originated from a woman of 80 years or more in good health. CDR3s include the opening cysteine and the closing phenylalanine or tryptophan. The D gene is left open where the match is weak. Clone size is not always given. Where it is, it says once, few, many or a class for expanded clones.

j_gene: TRBJ2-5
abundance: many
d_gene: .
v_gene: TRBV7-9
CDR3nt: TGTGCCAGCAGCTTCGGAGGGGCAGAACAGGGTAATAAAGAGCAGTACTTC
CDR3aa: CASSFGGAEQGNKEQYF

j_gene: TRBJ2-1
abundance: .
d_gene: .
v_gene: TRBV2
CDR3nt: TGTGCCAGTTCAATCCGGGACCAGTGGGGCAATGAGCAGTTCTTC
CDR3aa: CASSIRDQWGNEQFF

j_gene: TRBJ1-2
abundance: .
d_gene: .
v_gene: TRBV7-9
CDR3nt: TGTGCCAGCAGCACCGAGGGGGGGACTAACTATGGCTACACCTTC
CDR3aa: CASSTEGGTNYGYTF

j_gene: TRBJ1-2
abundance: few
d_gene: .
v_gene: TRBV18
CDR3nt: TGTGCCAGCTCACCACGGGACAACTATGGCTACACCTTC
CDR3aa: CASSPRDNYGYTF

j_gene: TRBJ1-2
abundance: .
d_gene: .
v_gene: TRBV27
CDR3nt: TGTGCCAGCAGTTTCCGGGGTACAGATGGCTACACCTTC
CDR3aa: CASSFRGTDGYTF

j_gene: TRBJ2-3
abundance: many
d_gene: .
v_gene: TRBV30
CDR3nt: TGTGCCTGGAGTGGGGGACACCTCACAGATACGCAGTATTTT
CDR3aa: CAWSGGHLTDTQYF

j_gene: TRBJ2-1
abundance: many
d_gene: TRBD2
v_gene: TRBV5-5
CDR3nt: TGTGCCAGCAGCGCTGGACTAGCGGCCATCGGGAATGAGCAGTTCTTC
CDR3aa: CASSAGLAAIGNEQFF

j_gene: TRBJ1-1
abundance: .
d_gene: TRBD1
v_gene: TRBV12-3/TRBV12-4
CDR3nt: TGTGCCAGCAGTTTAGCGGCAGGGGGCGACACTGAAGCTTTCTTT
CDR3aa: CASSLAAGGDTEAFF

j_gene: TRBJ1-5
abundance: .
d_gene: .
v_gene: TRBV6-2/TRBV6-3
CDR3nt: TGTGCCAGCAGTTACCGGGACCTGCCCCAGCATTTT
CDR3aa: CASSYRDLPQHF

j_gene: TRBJ1-2
abundance: few
d_gene: TRBD1
v_gene: TRBV7-8
CDR3nt: TGTGCCAGCAGACCCACAGGGGGCGCGGTTCCCCGGGTCTACACCTTC
CDR3aa: CASRPTGGAVPRVYTF

j_gene: TRBJ1-5
abundance: many
d_gene: .
v_gene: TRBV20-1
CDR3nt: TGCAGTGCTAGGGACAACAACAATCAGCCCCAGCATTTT
CDR3aa: CSARDNNNQPQHF

j_gene: TRBJ2-7
abundance: many
d_gene: .
v_gene: TRBV16
CDR3nt: TGTGCCAGCAGCCAGCCTTCACGGGACCGACATACCTACGAGCAGTACTTC
CDR3aa: CASSQPSRDRHTYEQYF

j_gene: TRBJ1-5
abundance: .
d_gene: .
v_gene: TRBV11-3
CDR3nt: TGTGCCAGCAGCTTAGGCAGGGGCCAGGAGCCCCAGCATTTT
CDR3aa: CASSLGRGQEPQHF

j_gene: TRBJ2-7
abundance: .
d_gene: .
v_gene: TRBV7-2
CDR3nt: TGTGCCAGCAGCTTAAATCCGGGCGGCTACGAGCAGTACTTC
CDR3aa: CASSLNPGGYEQYF

j_gene: TRBJ1-2
abundance: .
d_gene: .
v_gene: TRBV6-1
CDR3nt: TGTGCCAGCAGAATACTACCGACTACTAACTATGGCTACACCTTC
CDR3aa: CASRILPTTNYGYTF

j_gene: TRBJ2-5
abundance: many
d_gene: .
v_gene: TRBV5-1
CDR3nt: TGCGCCAGCTTTGGGGTCCCGGGAACCCAAGAGACCCAGTACTTC
CDR3aa: CASFGVPGTQETQYF

j_gene: TRBJ2-7
abundance: few
d_gene: .
v_gene: TRBV11-1
CDR3nt: TGTGCCAGCAGCTCCGGGACGCGGATTCCCTACGAGCAGTACTTC
CDR3aa: CASSSGTRIPYEQYF

j_gene: TRBJ2-3
abundance: many
d_gene: .
v_gene: TRBV5-1
CDR3nt: TGCGCCAGCAGCCGATCGGACTCCGATACGCAGTATTTT
CDR3aa: CASSRSDSDTQYF

j_gene: TRBJ1-3
abundance: .
d_gene: .
v_gene: TRBV6-6
CDR3nt: TGTGCCAGCACCCCTGGAAACACCATATATTTT
CDR3aa: CASTPGNTIYF

j_gene: TRBJ1-4
abundance: .
d_gene: .
v_gene: TRBV29-1
CDR3nt: TGCAGCGTTGGAGGCCGGAGTAATGAAAAACTGTTTTTT
CDR3aa: CSVGGRSNEKLFF

j_gene: TRBJ2-7
abundance: many
d_gene: .
v_gene: TRBV3-1
CDR3nt: TGTGCCAGCAGCCAAGGCCGGACCAAAGCATCGTACGAGCAGTACTTC
CDR3aa: CASSQGRTKASYEQYF

j_gene: TRBJ1-1
abundance: .
d_gene: TRBD1
v_gene: TRBV2
CDR3nt: TGTGCCAGCACCCAGGGACAGGGGACTGAAGCTTTCTTT
CDR3aa: CASTQGQGTEAFF

j_gene: TRBJ2-7
abundance: many
d_gene: TRBD1
v_gene: TRBV29-1
CDR3nt: TGCAGCGCCTCCTCAGGGGGCGGCTCCTACGAGCAGTACTTC
CDR3aa: CSASSGGGSYEQYF

j_gene: TRBJ2-7
abundance: few
d_gene: .
v_gene: TRBV28
CDR3nt: TGTGCCAGCAGTACTGAAGGGCGTATGTTCTCCTACGAGCAGTACTTC
CDR3aa: CASSTEGRMFSYEQYF

j_gene: TRBJ2-3
abundance: .
d_gene: .
v_gene: TRBV20-1
CDR3nt: TGCAGTGCTAAGGGGGATCTCAGCACAGATACGCAGTATTTT
CDR3aa: CSAKGDLSTDTQYF

j_gene: TRBJ1-5
abundance: .
d_gene: TRBD1
v_gene: TRBV2
CDR3nt: TGTGCCAGCAGTGAAGCGCTAACAGGGGCACCTCAGCCCCAGCATTTT
CDR3aa: CASSEALTGAPQPQHF

j_gene: TRBJ2-3
abundance: .
d_gene: .
v_gene: TRBV7-9
CDR3nt: TGTGCCAGCAGCCAATCGACTGTACCCACAGATACGCAGTATTTT
CDR3aa: CASSQSTVPTDTQYF

j_gene: TRBJ2-2
abundance: .
d_gene: TRBD1
v_gene: TRBV30
CDR3nt: TGTGCCTGGAGGGGGGACAGGTACGCCGGGGAGCTGTTTTTT
CDR3aa: CAWRGDRYAGELFF

j_gene: TRBJ1-6
abundance: many
d_gene: TRBD1
v_gene: TRBV12-3/TRBV12-4
CDR3nt: TGTGCCAGCAGGCTAGTCACAGGGGCATTATCACCCCTCCACTTT
CDR3aa: CASRLVTGALSPLHF

j_gene: TRBJ1-6
abundance: few
d_gene: .
v_gene: TRBV25-1
CDR3nt: TGTGCCAGCAGTGGAGAGAAAAGGGGTCCGAATTCACCCCTCCACTTT
CDR3aa: CASSGEKRGPNSPLHF

j_gene: TRBJ1-1
abundance: few
d_gene: .
v_gene: TRBV9
CDR3nt: TGTGCCAGCAGCGTTGAGGGTGTGGGCACTGAAGCTTTCTTT
CDR3aa: CASSVEGVGTEAFF

j_gene: TRBJ1-4
abundance: many
d_gene: .
v_gene: TRBV7-8
CDR3nt: TGTGCCAGCAGCCCCGCGCCGGTTGGTGAAAAACTGTTTTTT
CDR3aa: CASSPAPVGEKLFF